This TCR beta chain was obtained from a study of CD8 T cells in ankylosing spondylitis. Via MiXCR, TCRdb re-called the 5' RACE reads, giving one row per CDR3 protein. This sample has 250,000 to 350,000 distinct CDR3 sequences, with around 20% found just once. Study conclusions and caveats: Enrichment of disease-linked clones was reportedly significant in matched ankylosing spondylitis synovial fluid.

This clonotype was recorded many times. Antigen: not known. Looked up from germline, CDR1 is LGHNA and CDR2 is YNFKEQ. This CDR3 has 16 residues. With 0 bases removed from V and 3 bases from J, the gap between germline ends came to 14 bases. The chain employs TRBV4-2 and TRBJ2-5; no firm D call. The source material was blood, either unsorted or a sorted T cell fraction (not recorded which). This receptor was identified in a male donor with ankylosing spondylitis or in good health (not recorded which). CDR3 coding DNA: TGTGCCAGCAGCCAAGAGGTTATGAGACCAGAAGAGACCCAGTACTTC. Translation gives CASSQEVMRPEETQYF.